This record concerns one T cell receptor beta chain sequence. This record belongs to a study of tumour-infiltrating T cells in Burkitt lymphoma. The CDR3 loop spans 14 amino acids. Trimming removed 0 bases from V and 7 bases from J, with 11 bases in between. Germline V gives CDR1 SGHRS, CDR2 YFSETQ. The assay was immunoSEQ multiplex PCR, and TCRdb's table has in-frame clones only and misses some. The top ten clones hold approximately 2.6% of a sample with around 48,000 clones, 30% to 40% of them seen once. The sample comprised tumor tissue. This receptor was taken from a human donor with Burkitt lymphoma. The chain carries TRBV5-1 and TRBJ2-4; D possibly corresponds to TRBD1 (5 bases). As DNA, the CDR3 is TGCGCCAGCAGCTTGGTGGCAGGGCTGAACATTCAGTACTTC. Translating gives CASSLVAGLNIQYF.